This section outlines one T cell receptor (beta chain) sequence together with its context. This entry belongs to a study of shared clonotypes between healthy human individuals. Trimming took off 5 bases at V and 4 bases at J, with 20 bases between the two ends. Germline CDR1 and CDR2: MDHEN and SYDVKM. This CDR3 region has 17 residues. In the authors' methods: From ImmunoSEQ came sequences covering only the junction and carrying no quality scores, so filtering differed. TCRdb keeps only in-frame clones here, not all; method: immunoSEQ multiplex PCR. That table is the source of V, J and clone size, and D and trimming were worked out from the DNA. Here the sample spans 500,000 or so clones, around 95% being singletons. Subsets obtained from CD4+ cells comprised CD45RA+ naive and CD45RA-negative memory cells.

The receptor's source is a woman in her 30s in good health. The sequenced material came from naive CD4+ T cells sorted from blood. Subset of the sample: CD45RA+ positively selected. This chain uses TRBV28 with TRBJ2-2; D perhaps matches TRBD2 (6 bases). The CDR3 is CASSPQGLPRGTGELFF. In DNA form, the CDR3 reads TGTGCCAGCAGTCCCCAGGGACTCCCGAGGGGCACCGGGGAGCTGTTTTTT. Complete variable domain (other parts from reference TRBV28 and TRBJ2-2): DVKVTQSSRYLVKRTGEKVFLECVQDMDHENMFWYRQDPGLGLRLIYFSYDVKMKEKGDIPEGYSVSREKKERFSLILESASTNQTSMYLCASSPQGLPRGTGELFFGEGSRLTVL.